This T cell receptor beta chain was observed in a study of prognosis after radiotherapy for stage I lung cancer. Overall study: The patients included around 13 who had newly diagnosed primary stage I lung tumors, along with 4 to 6 others who had oligometastatic NSCLC after their primary tumor had been surgically resected.

This clonotype was picked up many times. CDR1 SGHAT and CDR2 FQNNGV come from the germline V gene. Trimming took off 5 bases at V and 6 bases at J, with 9 bases between the two ends. The CDR3 runs 12 residues. Starting from genomic DNA, TCR beta CDR3 was amplified through two-round multiplex PCR. Used in first-round PCR were primers specific to each TRBV and TRBJ gene. TCRdb reanalysed the multiplex PCR reads using MiXCR and keeps one entry per CDR3 protein. The data hold about 20,000 distinct CDR3 sequences, with roughly 40% observed a single time. The clonotype comes from a donor at least 50 years old with non-small cell lung cancer. The V and J genes are TRBV11-2 and TRBJ2-3; no clear D. Material: PBMCs, obtained before or after stereotactic body radiation therapy (not recorded which). CDR3 bases: TGTGCCAGCAGCGCTAGTAGGGATACGCAGTATTTT. Translating gives CASSASRDTQYF.